These 18 T cell receptor beta chains were sequenced from one sample in a study of blood T cell repertoires in COVID-19. The repertoire was sequenced with immunoSEQ multiplex PCR; TCRdb's copy has only in-frame clones and lacks some. Of fewer than 450,000 clones listed, 80% to 95% were seen once; the top ten hold about 0.63%. The material sequenced was PBMCs or T cells enriched from blood (not recorded which). The receptors here all came from a young man who had recovered from COVID-19.

This clone was observed a few times. V is TRBV28 and J is TRBJ1-2; 11 bases fit TRBD1. This CDR3 region has 16 residues. Losses at the gene ends were 8 bases for V and 6 bases for J; bases not matched to a gene: 14. In germline, CDR1 is MDHEN, CDR2 SYDVKM. The CDR3: CASRAPAGQGENGYTF. The CDR3 region has the DNA TGTGCCAGCCGAGCCCCAGCGGGACAGGGGGAGAATGGCTACACCTTC.

V usage is TRBV13 and J usage is TRBJ1-2; D call uncertain. V shed 1 base and J shed 7 bases, with 13 bases lying between them. Germline V CDR1 and CDR2: PRHDT, FYEKMQ (reference sequence). The CDR3 has 14 amino acids. The CDR3 DNA reads TGTGCCAGCAGCTTAGTACAGCCTCTTGGTGGCTACACCTTC. Protein product: CASSLVQPLGGYTF.

The chain couples TRBV4-2 to TRBJ2-1; D unclear. The CDR3 contains 14 residues. V was clipped by 4 bases and J by 0 bases, with 7 bases between them. Germline V gives CDR1 LGHNA, CDR2 YNFKEQ. The DNA for the CDR3 is TGTGCCAGCAGCCCTGAGAGCTCCTACAATGAGCAGTTCTTC. It codes for CASSPESSYNEQFF.

The V gene is TRBV30, the J gene TRBJ1-1; possibly TRBD1 for D (5 bases). Per germline, CDR1 GTSNPN and CDR2 SVGIG (reference sequence). Deletions cut 2 bases from V and 3 bases from J, with 13 bases between. The CDR3 sequence is 14 residues long. In DNA form, the CDR3 reads TGTGCCTGGAGTACCCGCCCGGGGGACACTGAAGCTTTCTTT. Protein: CAWSTRPGDTEAFF.

The chain is built from TRBV29-1 and TRBJ1-3; 9 nucleotides align to TRBD1. V was pared by 5 bases and J by 4 bases, with 6 bases of the junction left unmatched. This CDR3 region has 14 residues. Germline CDR1 and CDR2: SQVTM and ANQGSEA. CDR3 DNA: TGCAGCGTTAACCCGACAGGGGGAGGAAACACCATATATTTT. Amino acids: CSVNPTGGGNTIYF.

The rearrangement joins TRBV6-5 to TRBJ2-7; tentatively, D is TRBD2 (7 bases). In germline, CDR1 is MNHEY, CDR2 SVGAGI. This CDR3 region has 15 residues. The V and J ends lost 6 bases and 3 bases respectively, with 18 bases between them. The chain's CDR3 is CASRHWGAGDYEQYF. The CDR3 bases are TGTGCCAGCAGGCACTGGGGGGCGGGGGACTACGAGCAGTACTTC.

The CDR3 sequence: CASSELGTGGVPLHF. The DNA for the CDR3 is TGTGCCAGCAGCGAGTTGGGGACAGGCGGGGTACCCCTCCACTTT. The rearrangement links TRBV3-1 (or the pseudogene TRBV3-2) to TRBJ1-6, with TRBD1 matching 8 bases. Germline values: CDR1 LGHDT, CDR2 YNNKEL (reference sequence). This CDR3 region has 15 residues. V shed 5 bases, J shed 12 bases, and the junction held 12 bases outside the gene matches.

V is TRBV24-1 and J is TRBJ1-4; D might be TRBD1 (6 bases). Germline V gene lookup returns CDR1 KGHDR and CDR2 SFDVKD. V was clipped by 11 bases and J by 12 bases, with 21 bases between them. The CDR3 has 13 amino acids. Written as DNA, the CDR3 is TGTGCCATCTCCGGGACAACCAAATGGGAACTGTTTTTT. Amino acid sequence: CAISGTTKWELFF.

The genes are TRBV9 and TRBJ2-1, with 8 positions matching TRBD2. Trimming at V came to 0 bases and at J to 4 bases, leaving 3 bases not matched to a gene. Germline assignment: CDR1 SGDLS and CDR2 YYNGEE. The CDR3 has 15 amino acids. The CDR3 is CASSVEGLDYNEQFF. CDR3 nucleotides: TGTGCCAGCAGCGTAGAGGGACTAGATTACAATGAGCAGTTCTTC. The complete variable domain, with remaining parts taken from reference TRBV9 and TRBJ2-1, reads DSGVTQTPKHLITATGQRVTLRCSPRSGDLSVYWYQQSLDQGLQFLIQYYNGEERAKGNILERFSAQQFPDLHSELNLSSLELGDSALYFCASSVEGLDYNEQFFGPGTRLTVL.

The V call is TRBV27, the J call TRBJ1-1, with 7 bases fitting TRBD1. Looked up from germline, CDR1 is MNHEY and CDR2 is SMNVEV (reference sequence). The junction had 18 bases not matched to a gene; V was cut back by 6 bases and J by 11 bases. This CDR3 has 15 residues. CDR3 loop: CASSLGGKTSPRAFF. The CDR3 nucleotides read TGTGCCAGCAGCCTAGGGGGCAAGACCAGCCCGAGGGCTTTCTTT.

The CDR3 region has the DNA TGCGCCAGCAGTTCCAGAAGCGGAGCGCCCACAGATACGCAGTATTTT. Encoded protein: CASSSRSGAPTDTQYF. The chain uses TRBV10-2 and TRBJ2-3, with D possibly TRBD2 on 5 matching bases. This CDR3 region has 16 residues. The germline V gene has CDR1 WSHSY and CDR2 SAAADI. V gave up 5 bases and J gave up 2 bases, with 17 bases separating them.

The chain couples TRBV11-1 to TRBJ1-1; D not resolved. CDR1 and CDR2 (germline): SGHAT, FQDESV (reference sequence). CDR3 size: 13 residues. Trimming removed 3 bases from V and 0 bases from J, with 5 bases in between. In DNA form, the CDR3 reads TGTGCCAGCAGCTTGGGCATGAACACTGAAGCTTTCTTT. Translation gives CASSLGMNTEAFF. Combining the CDR3 with reference TRBV11-1 and TRBJ1-1 gives the whole variable domain EAEVAQSPRYKITEKSQAVAFWCDPISGHATLYWYRQILGQGPELLVQFQDESVVDDSQLPKDRFSAERLKGVDSTLKIQPAELGDSAMYLCASSLGMNTEAFFGQGTRLTVV.

CDR3 sequence reads: CASSPLPGGITEAFF. The CDR3 DNA reads as TGTGCCAGCAGTCCACTCCCGGGGGGTATCACTGAAGCTTTCTTT. The genes are TRBV27 and TRBJ1-1, with a tentative D call TRBD1 (5 bases). Germline V gene data show CDR1 as MNHEY and CDR2 as SMNVEV (reference sequence). The V end lost 5 bases, the J end lost 4 bases, and 17 bases lay between the germline ends. The CDR3 sequence is 15 residues long.

This clone came up once. This chain connects TRBV28 to TRBJ1-6; D not resolved. Per germline, CDR1 MDHEN and CDR2 SYDVKM. Trimming cost V 5 bases and J 1 base, with 18 bases left between them. The length of the CDR3 is 18 residues. CDR3 residues: CASSESTAGGSYNSPLHF. Written as DNA, the CDR3 is TGTGCCAGCAGTGAATCGACGGCAGGCGGGTCCTATAATTCACCCCTCCACTTT.

This sequence joins TRBV14 and TRBJ2-7; 8 nucleotides match TRBD2. J lost 6 bases, V lost 4 bases, and 14 bases had no gene match. Per germline, CDR1 SGHDN and CDR2 FVKESK. The CDR3 is 16 amino acids. Here the CDR3 DNA reads TGTGCCAGCAGCCCTTCGATGGGAGCGGGAGTATCCGAGCAGTACTTC. This sequence encodes CASSPSMGAGVSEQYF.

The chain links TRBV30 to TRBJ2-7, with 7 positions matching TRBD1. This CDR3 spans 13 amino acids. V lost 5 bases to trimming and J lost 2 bases; unmatched junction nucleotides: 6. The germline CDR1 and CDR2 sequences are GTSNPN and SVGIG (reference sequence). Written as DNA, the CDR3 is TGTGCCTGGTCTACAGGGGCGGCCTACGAGCAGTACTTC. Protein sequence: CAWSTGAAYEQYF.

The rearrangement links TRBV11-2 to TRBJ1-5, with D possibly matching TRBD1 (5 bases). CDR1 and CDR2 (germline): SGHAT, FQNNGV. The CDR3 length is 14 residues. Trimming left V 1 base short and J 4 bases short, with 8 bases between. The CDR3 spells CASSLGTNNQPQHF. As DNA, the CDR3 is TGTGCCAGCAGCTTAGGGACAAATAATCAGCCCCAGCATTTT.

The chain is built from TRBV4-2 and TRBJ1-2; 8 bases match TRBD1. This CDR3 is 15 amino acids long. In germline, CDR1 is LGHNA, CDR2 YNFKEQ. The ends lost 3 bases at V and 3 bases at J; junction bases unmatched: 6. CDR3 in amino acids: CASSQDQQGDYGYTF. The DNA of the CDR3 is TGTGCCAGCAGCCAGGACCAACAGGGGGACTATGGCTACACCTTC.